These 14 T cell receptor beta chains share one sample of origin, sequenced in a study of human thymus T cells. Sequenced by immunoSEQ multiplex PCR; TCRdb stores in-frame clones only, minus some. The sample lists roughly 120,000 clones, around 94% occurring once. Corrective heart surgery yielded the resections from which the thymus tissue came. Sequenced material: thymus tissue. Receptors originate from a boy in the first two years of life with a congenital heart defect but otherwise immunologically healthy.

The genes are TRBV27 and TRBJ2-1; 10 nucleotides match TRBD2. The CDR3 loop spans 17 amino acids. After removal of 0 bases from V and 8 bases from J, the junction contained 10 bases not matched to a gene. Germline lookup yields CDR1 MNHEY and CDR2 SMNVEV (reference sequence). The CDR3 sequence: CASSLSRSSGGADEQFF. In DNA, the CDR3 is TGTGCCAGCAGTTTATCGAGATCGAGCGGGGGGGCCGATGAGCAGTTCTTC.

This chain joins TRBV7-9 and TRBJ1-1; D gene uncertain. Germline V lookup: CDR1 SEHNR, CDR2 FQNEAQ (reference sequence). The CDR3 sequence is 17 residues long. V lost 5 bases and J lost 1, with 20 bases in between. Written as DNA, the CDR3 is TGTGCCAGCAGCCTATTCCGGACCCCCACGGGGAACACTGAAGCTTTCTTT. Amino acid sequence: CASSLFRTPTGNTEAFF.

This sequence joins TRBV25-1 and TRBJ1-2, with 9 bases fitting TRBD1. Germline CDR1 and CDR2: MGHDK and SYGVNS. Germline trimming cut 8 bases from V and 4 bases from J; bases unmatched to any gene: 14. This CDR3 has 16 residues. In nucleotides, the CDR3 is TGTGCCAGCTCGGCTGGACAGGGGTTTCTTTTCTATGGCTACACCTTC. This sequence encodes CASSAGQGFLFYGYTF.

The chain employs TRBV6-5 and TRBJ1-4; 9 bases map to TRBD1. Looked up from germline, CDR1 is MNHEY and CDR2 is SVGAGI. The CDR3 contains 15 residues. V lost 0 bases, J lost 6 bases, and 2 bases stayed unmatched. In DNA, the CDR3 is TGTGCCAGCAGTTACTCGGGACAGGGAGATGAAAAACTGTTTTTT. It translates to CASSYSGQGDEKLFF.

This clone was seen just once. This chain joins TRBV5-1 and TRBJ1-2; D might be TRBD1 (6 bases). This CDR3 spans 17 amino acids. V lost 3 bases, J lost 7 bases, and 25 bases lay in between. Looked up from germline, CDR1 is SGHRS and CDR2 is YFSETQ. The CDR3 loop reads CASSSYRDSSSGRGYTF. In DNA, the CDR3 is TGCGCCAGCAGCTCATACAGGGATTCGTCCTCCGGGCGTGGCTACACCTTC.

The V call is TRBV5-6, the J call TRBJ1-2, with D hard to call. CDR3 length: 15 amino acids. Trimming shortened V by 0 bases and J by 3 bases, and 12 bases separated the two germline ends. Germline CDR1 and CDR2: SGHDT and YYEEEE. The CDR3 DNA sequence: TGTGCCAGCAGCTTGGGTGACCGGCCCTACTATGGCTACACCTTC. It specifies CASSLGDRPYYGYTF.

The J gene is TRBJ1-2, the V gene TRBV9, with D possibly matching TRBD1 (6 bases). The CDR3 covers 15 residues. Germline CDR1 and CDR2: SGDLS and YYNGEE. Deletions cut 4 bases from V and 7 bases from J, with 20 bases between. CDR3 nucleotides: TGTGCCAGCAGCCGCACGGGGGGCTCTTATTTTGGCTACACCTTC. This sequence encodes CASSRTGGSYFGYTF.

J is TRBJ1-2 and V is TRBV27; D is perhaps TRBD1 (6 bases). V was pared by 6 bases and J by 4 bases, with 18 bases between. Germline V gene sequence: CDR1 MNHEY, CDR2 SMNVEV (reference sequence). This CDR3 comprises 15 residues. The CDR3 region has the DNA TGTGCCAGCAGACTACAGGGCGGAAGTCTCTATGGCTACACCTTC. Amino acid sequence: CASRLQGGSLYGYTF.

The gene calls are TRBV7-2 and TRBJ2-7; the D is unclear. Trimming removed 3 bases at V and 2 bases at J, with 14 bases between. Germline V gene data show CDR1 as SGHTA and CDR2 as FQGNSA. The CDR3 totals 15 residues. For the CDR3, the DNA is TGTGCCAGCAGCTTTGTCCGGCAGGTCGCCTACGAGCAGTACTTC. It is translated as CASSFVRQVAYEQYF.

CDR3 nucleotides: TGCGCCAGCAGCCAAGAAAGGCGCGGAGATACGCAGTATTTT. It yields the protein CASSQERRGDTQYF. The gene calls are TRBV4-3 and TRBJ2-3; D remains unclear. The CDR3 has 14 residues. Germline V CDR1 and CDR2: LGHNA, YSLEER. V lost 0 bases, J lost 5 bases, and 9 bases lay in between.

The V call is TRBV25-1, the J call TRBJ1-4; D is ambiguous. V lost 2 bases and J lost 11, with 18 bases in between. CDR3 size: 15 residues. Per the germline V gene, CDR1 is MGHDK and CDR2 is SYGVNS. DNA for the CDR3: TGTGCCAGCAGTGAACGGCAGGCCGGCCCTGAGAAACTGTTTTTT. Amino acid sequence: CASSERQAGPEKLFF.

This sequence joins TRBV6-6 and TRBJ1-1; D unresolved. Germline loops: CDR1 MNHNY, CDR2 SVGAGI (reference sequence). With 2 bases removed from V and 0 bases from J, the gap between germline ends came to 13 bases. CDR3 size: 16 residues. Written as DNA, the CDR3 is TGTGCCAGCAGTTACGAAGAGTTCAGGATGAACACTGAAGCTTTCTTT. It is translated as CASSYEEFRMNTEAFF.

The J gene is TRBJ1-2, the V gene TRBV18; possibly TRBD1 for D (5 bases). Germline CDR1 and CDR2: KGHSH and LQKENI. Trimming stripped 0 bases from V and 8 bases from J, with 13 bases between. The length of the CDR3 is 14 residues. The CDR3 region is CASSPPGLPQGYTF. The CDR3 nucleotides read TGTGCCAGCTCACCACCGGGACTCCCGCAGGGCTACACCTTC.

The chain couples TRBV7-6 to TRBJ1-6, with 7 positions matching TRBD1. Germline V CDR1 and CDR2: SGHVS, FNYEAQ. This CDR3 has 15 amino acids. V gave up 1 base and J gave up 10 bases; unmatched junction bases: 7. The CDR3 DNA sequence: TGTGCCAGCAGCTTAGAGGGCAGGGGGGGATCACCCCTCCACTTT. It encodes CASSLEGRGGSPLHF.